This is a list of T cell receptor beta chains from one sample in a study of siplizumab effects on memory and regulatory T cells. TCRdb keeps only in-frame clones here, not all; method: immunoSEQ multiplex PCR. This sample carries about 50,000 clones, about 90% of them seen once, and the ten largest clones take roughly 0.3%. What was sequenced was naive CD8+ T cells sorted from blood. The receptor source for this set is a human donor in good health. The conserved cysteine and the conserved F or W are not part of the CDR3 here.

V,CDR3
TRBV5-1,ASSFPSGSSYEQY
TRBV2,ASSEGADVRPQH
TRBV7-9,ASSLGGGDFSGNTIY
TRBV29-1,SVEGYGYT
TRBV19,ASSETGRDGYT
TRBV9,ASSVPTYNEQF
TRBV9,ASSVGTGLPGELF
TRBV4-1,ASSPLAGLSYEQY
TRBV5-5,ASSFGAGRTEAF
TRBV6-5,ASSYGGHQPQH
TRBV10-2,ASSLGESGARTGELF
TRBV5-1,ASSYSDGAELYGYT
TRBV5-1,ASSLDRGPYEQY
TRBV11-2,ASSLVPGLAGGELF
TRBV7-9,ASSASGQNYEQY
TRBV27,ASSLAGQGVDEQY
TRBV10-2,ASSGTSGSTDTQY
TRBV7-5,ARSLGDSGTYEQY
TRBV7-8,ASSLVVGRNQPQH
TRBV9,ASSSTEGGYEQY
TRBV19,ASSIDSAGELF
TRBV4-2,ASSQEGGEPSYEQY
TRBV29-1,SATMNTEAF
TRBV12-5,ASGFGGYYEQY
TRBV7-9,ASSSTTGAYSYYGYT
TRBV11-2,ASSLEGRMNTEAF
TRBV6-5,ASSLDLSSGNTIY
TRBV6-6,ASSYSRVSTTDTQY
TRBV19,ASSILPAGVNTGELF
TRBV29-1,SASSGISYEQY
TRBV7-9,ASSLAALPTDTQY
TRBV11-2,ASRGTPLYNEQF
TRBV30,AWSNSGRIEQY
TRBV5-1,ASSLTGAANTEAF
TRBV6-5,ASSLGYLANTGELF
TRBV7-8,ASSSRLYGYT
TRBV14,ASSQSRNYGYT
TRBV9,ASSVGQIQETQY
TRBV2,ANRDSPYEQY
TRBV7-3,ASSPRLGLDETQY
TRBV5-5,ASSLGQGASDYGYT
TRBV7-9,ASSLAMYSSYEQY
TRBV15,ATSRAGVDGTDTQY
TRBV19,ASSISSGRGNEQF
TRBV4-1,ASSLRQDYEQY
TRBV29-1,SVEDRLGDIYGYT
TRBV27,ASGDPRNYGYT
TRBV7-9,ASSSLAGGFYNEQF
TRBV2,ASSESRTGQETQY
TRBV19,ASSPTLGVNLYEQY
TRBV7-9,ASSFSGATDTQY
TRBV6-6,ASSSGTSGYTDEQY